The 4 T cell receptor beta chains reported below all come from one sample, sequenced in a study of memory CD4+ T cells and cytomegalovirus serostatus. Single viable CD3+CD4+CD8-CD45RO+ cells were sorted as the memory CD4+ T cells. Libraries were prepared by immunoSEQ multiplex PCR; TCRdb keeps only in-frame clonotypes and omits some of them. This table holds 75,000 to 90,000 clones, 80% found once. The sample comprised memory CD4+ T cells from blood. The receptors were gathered from an adult in good health and CMV-seronegative.

This chain connects TRBV18 to TRBJ1-5, with D perhaps matching TRBD1 (6 bases). The CDR3 consists of 16 residues. Trimming took off 4 bases at V and 2 bases at J, with 15 bases between the two ends. The germline V gene encodes CDR1 KGHSH and CDR2 LQKENI. The DNA of the CDR3 is TGTGCCAGCTCACGTGGGGATGCAGGGGGCAATCAGCCCCAGCATTTT. The encoded protein is CASSRGDAGGNQPQHF.

The rearrangement uses TRBV30 and TRBJ1-3; D perhaps matches TRBD1 (5 bases). With 7 bases removed from V and 0 bases from J, the gap between germline ends came to 13 bases. CDR1 and CDR2 from the germline V gene are GTSNPN and SVGIG (reference sequence). The CDR3 runs to 14 residues. In DNA form, the CDR3 reads TGTGCCTTTGGGACGGAGAGCTCTGGAAACACCATATATTTT. Translating gives CAFGTESSGNTIYF. Using reference TRBV30 and TRBJ1-3 for the parts outside the CDR3, the full variable domain is SQTIHQWPATLVQPVGSPLSLECTVEGTSNPNLYWYRQAAGRGLQLLFYSVGIGQISSEVPQNLSASRPQDRQFILSSKKLLLSDSGFYLCAFGTESSGNTIYFGEGSWLTVV.

There are a few counts of this clone. CDR3: CSVGAGGQTSSYEQYF. The CDR3 coding sequence is TGCAGCGTTGGGGCCGGGGGACAGACGAGCTCCTACGAGCAGTACTTC. The V call is TRBV29-1, the J call TRBJ2-7, with D possibly being TRBD1 (7 bases). CDR1 SQVTM and CDR2 ANQGSEA come from the germline V gene. Trimming shortened V by 4 bases and J by 0 bases, and 19 bases separated the two germline ends. There are 16 residues in the CDR3.

As DNA, the CDR3 is TGTGCCAGCACCCGGGAGGGGCCAGGCTATGGCTACACCTTC. Amino acids: CASTREGPGYGYTF. This rearrangement joins TRBV6-1 to TRBJ1-2; D possibly corresponds to TRBD1 (5 bases). CDR1 and CDR2 (germline): MNHNS, SASEGT. V dropped 7 bases and J dropped 4 bases, with 16 bases sitting between them. The CDR3 is 14 amino acids.